Below, 23 T cell receptor beta chains from the same sample are listed, as sequenced in a study of shared clonotypes between healthy human individuals. Clones were sequenced by immunoSEQ multiplex PCR, and TCRdb holds only the in-frame ones, with some missing. The sample has about 980,000 clones, 70% to 85% seen once; the top ten hold nearly 1.5%. The specimen was memory CD4+ T cells sorted from blood. Subset given: CD45RA-negative fraction. These receptor sequences come from a man aged 18 to 29 in good health.

V is TRBV5-1 and J is TRBJ2-3; TRBD1 might be the D (6 bases). The ends were cut back, 4 bases at V and 1 base at J, with 16 bases in the middle. The CDR3 spans 16 residues. Per the germline V gene, CDR1 is SGHRS and CDR2 is YFSETQ. The CDR3 DNA follows: TGCGCCAGCAGCAACCTTAGATCAGGGGGCACAGATACGCAGTATTTT. This encodes CASSNLRSGGTDTQYF.

Many counts were recorded for this clone. J is TRBJ2-5 and V is TRBV10-1; perhaps TRBD2 as D (6 bases). The germline CDR1 and CDR2 sequences are WNHNN and SYGVQD (reference sequence). Trimming stripped 5 bases from V and 1 base from J, with 11 bases between. This CDR3 is 14 amino acids long. The CDR3 coding sequence is TGCGCCAGCAGTCGGGACTCTGCCCAAGAGACCCAGTACTTC. This sequence encodes CASSRDSAQETQYF.

The V gene is TRBV30, the J gene TRBJ1-1; 7 nucleotides agree with TRBD1. CDR1 is GTSNPN, CDR2 SVGIG, per germline (reference sequence). After removal of 2 bases from V and 3 bases from J, the junction contained 6 bases not matched to a gene. The CDR3 is 14 amino acids. The CDR3 DNA is TGTGCCTGGAGTCGGTACAGGGGCGACACTGAAGCTTTCTTT. Protein sequence: CAWSRYRGDTEAFF.

The V call is TRBV2, the J call TRBJ1-3, with TRBD1 identical over 9 bases. Germline loops: CDR1 SNHLY, CDR2 FYNNEI. This CDR3 is built from 15 residues. The J segment lost 4 bases and the V segment lost 6 bases, leaving 7 bases of the junction unmatched. The chain's CDR3 is CASRDTGTGGNTIYF. The CDR3 DNA sequence: TGTGCCAGCAGAGACACCGGGACAGGGGGAAACACCATATATTTT.

The V and J genes are TRBV9 and TRBJ2-4, with a tentative D call TRBD2 (6 bases). CDR3 length: 16 amino acids. Looked up from germline, CDR1 is SGDLS and CDR2 is YYNGEE. V lost 4 bases, J lost 7 bases, and 21 bases lay in between. CDR3 protein: CASSPTGTEGRNIQYF. The CDR3 DNA is TGTGCCAGCAGCCCCACGGGGACTGAGGGTAGGAACATTCAGTACTTC.

The chain recombines TRBV30 with TRBJ2-5; 7 bases are a match to TRBD1. Germline V gene lookup returns CDR1 GTSNPN and CDR2 SVGIG (reference sequence). V trimming: 4 bases; J trimming: 0 bases; junction bases outside the gene matches: 11. This CDR3 region has 16 residues. Here the CDR3 DNA reads TGTGCCTGGACCAGTCCCGGGACAGCAAACCAAGAGACCCAGTACTTC. It encodes CAWTSPGTANQETQYF.

This chain uses TRBV6-5 with TRBJ1-1; D remains ambiguous. V lost 8 bases to trimming and J lost 4 bases, with 14 bases between them. The CDR3 runs 13 residues. Germline V gene lookup returns CDR1 MNHEY and CDR2 SVGAGI. The CDR3 spells CASSLVPGTEAFF. The CDR3 DNA reads as TGTGCCAGCTCACTCGTTCCCGGCACTGAAGCTTTCTTT.

V gene TRBV5-6 combines with J gene TRBJ2-3, with 11 bases lining up with TRBD2. Trimming removed 5 bases from V and 4 bases from J; junction bases left unmatched: 6. The CDR3 runs 15 residues. Germline V lookup: CDR1 SGHDT, CDR2 YYEEEE. Here the CDR3 reads CASSSSSGRADTQYF. CDR3 in DNA: TGTGCCAGCAGTTCCAGTAGCGGGAGGGCAGATACGCAGTATTTT.

Notes on this clone: The same CDR3 arises from other DNA sequences in this sample as well. The J gene is TRBJ2-5, the V gene TRBV7-9, with 11 positions matching TRBD2. Germline-derived CDR1 and CDR2 are SEHNR and FQNEAQ (reference sequence). V trimming: 2 bases; J trimming: 5 bases; junction bases outside the gene matches: 4. This CDR3 region has 15 residues. CDR3 residues: CASSLLAGGGETQYF. As DNA, the CDR3 is TGTGCCAGCAGCTTACTAGCGGGAGGCGGGGAGACCCAGTACTTC. Complete variable domain (other parts from reference TRBV7-9 and TRBJ2-5): DTGVSQNPRHKITKRGQNVTFRCDPISEHNRLYWYRQTLGQGPEFLTYFQNEAQLEKSRLLSDRFSAERPKGSFSTLEIQRTEQGDSAMYLCASSLLAGGGETQYFGPGTRLLVL.

This clone was seen a few times. The chain has TRBV28 and TRBJ2-3; D tentatively reads TRBD1 or TRBD2 (5 bases each). CDR1 and CDR2 (germline): MDHEN, SYDVKM. The CDR3 is 14 amino acids. The V gene lost 6 bases and the J gene lost 11 bases, with 21 bases spanning the gap. DNA for the CDR3: TGTGCCAGCAGCCTTGGGACGCTGGGGCAGGGGCAGTATTTT. Translation: CASSLGTLGQGQYF.

The CDR3 DNA is TGTGCCAGCAGCCCGCGGACTAGCGGGGGGGTGTACCAAGAGACCCAGTACTTC. It specifies CASSPRTSGGVYQETQYF. The chain uses TRBV11-2 and TRBJ2-5; TRBD2 agrees at 15 bases. The CDR3 loop spans 18 amino acids. Trimming at V came to 5 bases and at J to 0 bases, leaving 7 bases not matched to a gene. Germline CDR1 reads SGHAT; CDR2 reads FQNNGV.

The genes are TRBV7-2 and TRBJ2-1; tentatively, D is TRBD1 or TRBD2 (5 bases each). This CDR3 contains 14 residues. The germline CDR1 and CDR2 sequences are SGHTA and FQGNSA. Trimming removed 3 bases from V and 3 bases from J, with 9 bases in between. The CDR3 nucleotides read TGTGCCAGCAGCTTCGGGACGGACTACAATGAGCAGTTCTTC. It encodes CASSFGTDYNEQFF. The entire variable domain, with the rest obtained from reference TRBV7-2 and TRBJ2-1, is as follows: GAGVSQSPSNKVTEKGKDVELRCDPISGHTALYWYRQSLGQGLEFLIYFQGNSAPDKSGLPSDRFSAERTGGSVSTLTIQRTQQEDSAVYLCASSFGTDYNEQFFGPGTRLTVL.

The chain has TRBV29-1 and TRBJ2-3; D is unclear. Trimming pared 5 bases from V and 5 bases from J, leaving 14 bases between. The CDR3 is made up of 13 amino acids. Per germline, CDR1 SQVTM and CDR2 ANQGSEA. The CDR3 bases are TGCAGCGTTAGGGCCCGATGGATAGATACGCAGTATTTT. It is translated as CSVRARWIDTQYF.

CDR3 sequence reads: CASSPLSSGGAETQYF. For the CDR3, the DNA is TGTGCCAGCAGTCCCCTTTCTAGCGGGGGGGCCGAGACCCAGTACTTC. The J gene is TRBJ2-5, the V gene TRBV5-4, with 12 bases that match TRBD2. The junction had 10 bases not matched to a gene; V was cut back by 5 bases and J by 5 bases. CDR3 length: 16 residues. In germline, CDR1 is SGHNT, CDR2 YYREEE (reference sequence).

J is TRBJ2-7 and V is TRBV9, with 9 bases that match TRBD1. This CDR3 region has 14 residues. The V and J ends lost 0 bases and 6 bases, in that order; junction bases with no gene match: 4. The germline gives CDR1 SGDLS, CDR2 YYNGEE. This chain's CDR3 is CASSVATTGGEQYF. In DNA form, the CDR3 reads TGTGCCAGCAGCGTAGCTACGACAGGGGGCGAGCAGTACTTC.

Notes on this clone: A single base is all that separates this from a far larger clone, so a read error is likely. The CDR3 does not close with the conserved phenylalanine or tryptophan, likely indicating a read error. The DNA is left out, because the CDR3 cannot be placed on it with certainty; the CDR3 is given as TCRdb lists it. The V gene is TRBV28, the J gene TRBJ2-7; the tabulated D call, TRBD1, remains unverified against the DNA. CDR1 is MDHEN, CDR2 SYDVKM, per germline. The CDR3 spans 17 amino acids, including both terminal residues. CDR3 protein: CASSSSTWVPSGYEQYL.

The chain links TRBV5-4 to TRBJ2-5; possible D gene TRBD2, 6 bases. Germline lookup yields CDR1 SGHNT and CDR2 YYREEE (reference sequence). V lost 4 bases and J 2 bases, leaving 15 bases between the germline ends. The CDR3 has 15 residues. Here the CDR3 reads CASSREAGAQETQYF. In DNA, the CDR3 is TGTGCCAGCAGCAGGGAGGCCGGGGCACAAGAGACCCAGTACTTC.

Concerning this clone: This likely reflects a read error, since a far larger clone is one base away. This sample includes further DNA sequences coding for the same CDR3. The chain employs TRBV7-9 and TRBJ1-1, with 8 positions matching TRBD1. The germline V gene encodes CDR1 SEHNR and CDR2 FQNEAQ (reference sequence). The CDR3 is made up of 15 amino acids. This CDR3 is CASSLASGGIAEAFF. Written as DNA, the CDR3 is TGTGCCAGCAGCTTAGCCTCAGGGGGCATCGCTGAAGCCTTCTTT. Full variable domain (outside the CDR3, taken from reference TRBV7-9 and TRBJ1-1): DTGVSQNPRHKITKRGQNVTFRCDPISEHNRLYWYRQTLGQGPEFLTYFQNEAQLEKSRLLSDRFSAERPKGSFSTLEIQRTEQGDSAMYLCASSLASGGIAEAFFGQGTRLTVV.

The chain links TRBV28 to TRBJ1-2; 7 bases are shared with TRBD1. Germline-derived CDR1 and CDR2 are MDHEN and SYDVKM. This CDR3 region has 15 residues. J lost 3 bases, V lost 0 bases, and 4 bases had no gene match. CDR3: CASSLWVRGDYGYTF. The CDR3 nucleotides read TGTGCCAGCAGTTTATGGGTCAGGGGGGACTATGGCTACACCTTC.

V gene TRBV6-1 combines with J gene TRBJ2-3, with D hard to call. Germline-derived CDR1 and CDR2 are MNHNS and SASEGT. The CDR3 has 14 amino acids. V lost 6 bases to trimming and J lost 1 base, with 11 bases between them. The CDR3 DNA is TGTGCCAGCAGCCTATCCCATCGCACAGATACGCAGTATTTT. Amino acid sequence: CASSLSHRTDTQYF.

The chain combines TRBV11-2 with TRBJ2-5, with 10 bases matching TRBD2. Germline-derived CDR1 and CDR2 are SGHAT and FQNNGV. Trimming took 5 bases from V and 4 from J; bases not matched to a gene: 7. The CDR3 consists of 15 residues. The CDR3 nucleotides are TGTGCCAGCAGCCCAGCGGGAGGGCCCGGAGAGACCCAGTACTTC. Translation: CASSPAGGPGETQYF.

Only a few counts were recorded for this clone. The gene calls are TRBV5-4 and TRBJ2-3; a possible D gene is TRBD2 (5 bases). Germline CDR1 is SGHNT and CDR2 is YYREEE (reference sequence). This CDR3 comprises 12 residues. V lost 1 base, J lost 6 bases, and 6 bases lay in between. The CDR3 here is CASSLRGDTQYF. The CDR3 region has the DNA TGTGCCAGCAGCTTGCGAGGGGATACGCAGTATTTT. Full variable domain (rest looked up from reference TRBV5-4 and TRBJ2-3): ETGVTQSPTHLIKTRGQQVTLRCSSQSGHNTVSWYQQALGQGPQFIFQYYREEENGRGNFPPRFSGLQFPNYSSELNVNALELDDSALYLCASSLRGDTQYFGPGTRLTVL.

This chain uses TRBV9 with TRBJ2-2; D ambiguous. Trimming removed 4 bases at V and 3 bases at J, with 4 bases between. The CDR3 totals 12 residues. Germline CDR1 and CDR2: SGDLS and YYNGEE. The CDR3 bases are TGTGCCAGCAGCTCTCACACCGGGGAGCTGTTTTTT. It encodes CASSSHTGELFF. Full variable domain (remainder filled in from reference TRBV9 and TRBJ2-2): DSGVTQTPKHLITATGQRVTLRCSPRSGDLSVYWYQQSLDQGLQFLIQYYNGEERAKGNILERFSAQQFPDLHSELNLSSLELGDSALYFCASSSHTGELFFGEGSRLTVL.